Shown below are 10 T cell receptor beta chains from a single sample sequenced in a study of cytomegalovirus exposure and HLA in healthy donors. The study ran its PCR with 60 Vbeta and 13 Jbeta primers. The method was immunoSEQ multiplex PCR; TCRdb's version includes in-frame clones alone and lacks a portion of them. This table has around 99,000 clones, 82% appearing once. The sequenced sample was PBMCs. All receptors derive from a man in his thirties or forties in good health and CMV-seropositive.

The chain has TRBV6-1 and TRBJ1-2; a possible D gene is TRBD1 (5 bases). This CDR3 contains 13 residues. Trimming took off 2 bases at V and 4 bases at J, with 8 bases between the two ends. Germline-derived CDR1 and CDR2 are MNHNS and SASEGT. The CDR3 DNA reads as TGTGCCAGCAGTGAATTCACAGGCTATGGCTACACCTTC. This gives the protein CASSEFTGYGYTF.

The genes are TRBV13 and TRBJ2-3; TRBD2 agrees at 8 bases. The germline gives CDR1 PRHDT, CDR2 FYEKMQ (reference sequence). The trim removed 5 bases at V and 4 bases at J, leaving 5 bases unmatched. The CDR3 runs 14 residues. The CDR3 spells CASSLREGADTQYF. The DNA of the CDR3 is TGTGCCAGCAGCCTCCGGGAGGGAGCAGATACGCAGTATTTT.

The CDR3 DNA follows: TGTGCCTGGAGTGTCAAGGGGTCCTACCTTGGGCCCCAGCATTTT. Its translation is CAWSVKGSYLGPQHF. This rearrangement joins TRBV30 to TRBJ1-5; possible D gene TRBD1, 5 bases. Germline V gives CDR1 GTSNPN, CDR2 SVGIG (reference sequence). Trimming took 0 bases from V and 9 from J, leaving 18 bases between them. There are 15 residues in the CDR3.

This sequence joins TRBV10-1 and TRBJ2-5; 11 bases fit TRBD2. From germline, CDR1 is WNHNN and CDR2 SYGVQD (reference sequence). The CDR3 is made up of 17 amino acids. V was clipped by 2 bases and J by 9 bases; unmatched bases: 14. CDR3 loop: CASSETTPSGGTEAQYF. Here the CDR3 DNA reads TGCGCCAGCAGTGAGACAACGCCTAGCGGGGGGACGGAGGCCCAGTACTTC.

This clone was seen a single time. The chain combines TRBV5-8 with TRBJ1-5; TRBD1 aligns across 7 bases. This CDR3 spans 15 amino acids. V was clipped by 4 bases and J by 4 bases; unmatched bases: 8. From germline, CDR1 is SGHTS and CDR2 YDEGEE. Here the CDR3 reads CASSRGTAFNQPQHF. The CDR3 DNA reads as TGTGCCAGCAGCCGGGGGACAGCCTTTAATCAGCCCCAGCATTTT.

The V gene is TRBV5-1, the J gene TRBJ1-4; no clear D gene. The V gene lost 2 bases and the J gene lost 7 bases, with 6 bases spanning the gap. Germline V lookup: CDR1 SGHRS, CDR2 YFSETQ. The CDR3 contains 12 residues. The CDR3 here is CASSFGGEKLFF. The CDR3 bases are TGCGCCAGCAGCTTTGGCGGTGAAAAACTGTTTTTT.

The V gene is TRBV29-1, the J gene TRBJ2-2, with 12 bases lining up with TRBD2. V lost 6 bases to trimming and J lost 1 base; unmatched junction nucleotides: 6. CDR1 is SQVTM and CDR2 is ANQGSEA in the germline V gene. The CDR3 spans 16 residues. The CDR3 is CSVVKTSGGNTGELFF. Here the CDR3 DNA reads TGCAGCGTCGTTAAGACTAGCGGGGGGAACACCGGGGAGCTGTTTTTT.

Comment on this clone: Its ends do not fully match the called genes, so a read error is possible. The chain joins TRBV7-7 to TRBJ2-1, with 16 bases aligning to TRBD2. Per the germline V gene, CDR1 is SSHAT and CDR2 is FNYEAQ (reference sequence). The CDR3 contains 21 residues. The CDR3 sequence is CASSLPRKGTSGGAPSNEQFF. Written as DNA, the CDR3 is TGTGCTAGCAGCTTACCCCGCAAGGGGACTAGCGGGGGGGCCCCTTCCAATGAGCAGTTCTTC.

The chain is built from TRBV4-1 and TRBJ2-7, with D possibly TRBD2 on 6 matching bases. V was pared by 0 bases and J by 2 bases, with 11 bases between. The CDR3 contains 15 residues. The germline gives CDR1 MGHRA, CDR2 YSYEKL. The CDR3 DNA reads TGCGCCAGCAGCCAAGAGCCCGGAGGGGCCTACGAGCAGTACTTC. Encoded protein: CASSQEPGGAYEQYF.

The V call is TRBV7-9, the J call TRBJ1-6, with D hard to call. The CDR3 runs 13 residues. With 2 bases removed from V and 7 bases from J, the gap between germline ends came to 6 bases. Germline assignment: CDR1 SEHNR and CDR2 FQNEAQ (reference sequence). The CDR3 bases are TGTGCCAGCAGCTTATCAGTAAATTCACCCCTCCACTTT. This gives the protein CASSLSVNSPLHF.